In its sample, the clone carrying this T cell receptor beta chain was seen a few times. The record originates from a study of blood T cell repertoires in COVID-19. Per the original data handling: Estimation of nucleated cell counts relied on the amplification of reference gene primers. Sequenced by immunoSEQ multiplex PCR; TCRdb stores in-frame clones only, minus some. D and trimming were read from the DNA, whereas the V and J calls and clone size are those reported in that table. The profile shows about 55,000 clones, about 87% of them singletons. Source material: peripheral blood. The origin of this receptor is a man aged 55-75 years with acute or convalescent COVID-19.

CDR3 sequence (DNA): TGTGCCAGCAGCGGACGGACAGGAAACTATGGCTACACCTTC. Encoded protein: CASSGRTGNYGYTF. The chain is built from TRBV7-8 and TRBJ1-2; the match to TRBD1 covers 7 bases. The CDR3 spans 14 residues. The V gene's germline CDR1 is SGHVS and CDR2 FQNEAQ. V lost 5 bases, J lost 2 bases, and 5 bases stayed unmatched.